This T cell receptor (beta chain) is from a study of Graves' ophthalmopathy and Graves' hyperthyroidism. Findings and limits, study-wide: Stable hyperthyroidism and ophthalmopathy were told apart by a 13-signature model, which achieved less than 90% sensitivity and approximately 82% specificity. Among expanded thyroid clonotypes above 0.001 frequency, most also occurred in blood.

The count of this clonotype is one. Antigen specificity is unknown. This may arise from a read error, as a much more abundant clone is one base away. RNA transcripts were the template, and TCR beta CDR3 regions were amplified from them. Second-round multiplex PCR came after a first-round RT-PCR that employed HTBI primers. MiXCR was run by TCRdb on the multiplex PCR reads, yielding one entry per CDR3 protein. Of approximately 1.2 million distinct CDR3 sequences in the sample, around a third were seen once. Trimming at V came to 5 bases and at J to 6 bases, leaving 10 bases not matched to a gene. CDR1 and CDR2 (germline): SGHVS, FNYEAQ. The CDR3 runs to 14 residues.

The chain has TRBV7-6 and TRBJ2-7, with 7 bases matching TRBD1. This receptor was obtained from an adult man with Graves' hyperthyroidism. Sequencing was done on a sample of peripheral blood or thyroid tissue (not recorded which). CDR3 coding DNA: TGTGCCAGCAGCCCAAGACAGGGAAGCAGCGAGCAGTACTTC. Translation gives CASSPRQGSSEQYF. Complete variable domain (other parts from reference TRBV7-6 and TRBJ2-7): GAGVSQSPRYKVTKRGQDVALRCDPISGHVSLYWYRQALGQGPEFLTYFNYEAQQDKSGLPNDRFSAERPEGSISTLTIQRTEQRDSAMYRCASSPRQGSSEQYFGPGTRLTVT.